This paragraph covers one T cell receptor beta chain sequence. Using its own MiXCR run on the 5' RACE reads, TCRdb lists one record per CDR3 protein. The repertoire consists of about 85,000 distinct CDR3 sequences, with 10% to 15% occurring once and the leading ten covering 20% to 25%. These data come from a study of T cells after yellow fever vaccination. Germline lookup yields CDR1 LGHNA and CDR2 YSLEER. Trimming cost V 1 base and J 3 bases, with 16 bases left between them. The CDR3 loop spans 17 amino acids. General study findings and limits: Of the clonotypes, a small share occurred in both CD4 and CD8 compartments. Though weaker, the secondary response peaked faster, on day 5 versus 15. Contaminants from the bulk population, in the form of abundant clonotypes, could be found in FACS-sorted repertoires. Re-detected after boosting: most primary clones, more than 95% of CD4 and roughly 88% of CD8.

The sequencing here drew on CD8+ T cells not binding an NS4B(214-222) dextramer, sorted from PBMCs, taken less than 25 days after the first yellow fever vaccination. The V and J genes are TRBV4-3 and TRBJ2-4; D is unresolved. This clonotype was sampled from a man in his late teens or twenties who received the YFV17D yellow fever vaccine. The CDR3 loop reads CASSQGPAARDKNIQYF. In nucleotides, the CDR3 is TGCGCCAGCAGCCAAGGCCCGGCGGCTAGGGACAAAAACATTCAGTACTTC.